This T cell receptor (beta chain) was recorded in a study of blood T cell repertoires in COVID-19. In assigning cohorts, the study relied on participant-reported clinical history. This CDR3 is built from 17 residues. Germline assignment: CDR1 SGHRS and CDR2 YFSETQ. V gave up 0 bases and J gave up 0 bases; unmatched junction bases: 6. In the source study's methods: Scientists estimated how many nucleated cells there were by amplifying reference gene primers. Measured with immunoSEQ multiplex PCR; TCRdb has only the in-frame clones, and not every one. Clonal size and the V and J genes are those of that table, whereas D and trimming came from the DNA. The table lists about 400,000 clones, 88% of them singletons.

The sequencing input was PBMCs or T cells enriched from blood (not recorded which). V usage is TRBV5-1 and J usage is TRBJ2-4, with 7 bases aligning to TRBD2. The TCR comes from a woman in her twenties or thirties with acute COVID-19. The CDR3 loop reads CASSLGLGGLAKNIQYF. As DNA, the CDR3 is TGCGCCAGCAGCTTGGGACTGGGAGGGTTAGCCAAAAACATTCAGTACTTC.